This entry is about one TCR beta chain. Its specificity is not known. This entry is derived from a study of cytomegalovirus exposure and HLA in healthy donors. Study-level findings and limits: The availability of immune exposure information extended only to CMV serostatus.

Primers: 60 Vbeta forward and 13 Jbeta reverse. Measured with immunoSEQ multiplex PCR; TCRdb has only the in-frame clones, and not every one. The sample contains approximately 90,000 clones, approximately 57% of which appear only once. The sequenced material came from PBMCs. This sequence was found in a woman aged 25 to 39 in good health and CMV-seronegative.

DNA of the CDR3: TGTGCCAGCAGTTACGCGTACGGGAGCTCCTACAATGAGCAGTTCTTC. It is translated as CASSYAYGSSYNEQFF. The chain is built from TRBV6-5 and TRBJ2-1; possible D gene TRBD2, 6 bases. This CDR3 has 16 amino acids. From germline, CDR1 is MNHEY and CDR2 SVGAGI. V gave up 2 bases and J gave up 0 bases, with 11 bases separating them.